This T cell receptor (beta chain) emerged from a study of blood T cells in healthy people across ages. With a J-beta primer mix and a sample-barcoded 5' primer, a second PCR ran roughly 7 to 11 cycles. TCRdb re-analysed the 5' RACE reads in MiXCR, keeping a single row per CDR3 protein. The table has about 730,000 distinct CDR3 sequences, 35% to 45% seen once. CDR1 is DFQATT, CDR2 SNEGSKA, per germline (reference sequence). Germline trimming cut 5 bases from V and 7 bases from J; bases unmatched to any gene: 6. This CDR3 spans 13 amino acids. The specimen was blood. The origin of this receptor is a woman aged 55-70 years in good health. J is TRBJ2-7 and V is TRBV20-1, with TRBD1 identical over 12 bases. The CDR3 DNA follows: TGCAGTGCTCGGGACAGGGGGCGCTTAGAGCAGTACTTC. Amino acids: CSARDRGRLEQYF.